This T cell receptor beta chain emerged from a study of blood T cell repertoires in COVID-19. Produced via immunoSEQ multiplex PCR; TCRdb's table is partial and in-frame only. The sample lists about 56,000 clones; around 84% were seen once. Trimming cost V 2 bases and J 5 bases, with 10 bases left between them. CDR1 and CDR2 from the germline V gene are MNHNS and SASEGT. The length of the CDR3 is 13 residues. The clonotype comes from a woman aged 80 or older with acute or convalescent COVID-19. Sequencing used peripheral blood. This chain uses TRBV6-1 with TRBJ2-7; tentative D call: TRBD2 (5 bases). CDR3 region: CASSENGDNEQYF. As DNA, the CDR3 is TGTGCCAGCAGTGAAAACGGGGATAACGAGCAGTACTTC.